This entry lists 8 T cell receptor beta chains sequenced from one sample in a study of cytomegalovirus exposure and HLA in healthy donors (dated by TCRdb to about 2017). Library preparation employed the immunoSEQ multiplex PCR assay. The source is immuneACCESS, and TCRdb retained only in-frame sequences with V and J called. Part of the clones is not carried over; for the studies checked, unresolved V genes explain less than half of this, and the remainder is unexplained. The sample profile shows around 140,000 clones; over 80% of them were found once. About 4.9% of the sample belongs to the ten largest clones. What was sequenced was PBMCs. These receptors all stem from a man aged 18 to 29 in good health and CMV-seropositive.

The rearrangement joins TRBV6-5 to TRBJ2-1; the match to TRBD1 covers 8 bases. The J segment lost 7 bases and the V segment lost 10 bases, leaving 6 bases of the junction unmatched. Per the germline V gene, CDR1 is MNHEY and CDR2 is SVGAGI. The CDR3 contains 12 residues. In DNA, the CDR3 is TGTGCCACTCGGACAGGGTTAAATGAGCAGTTCTTC. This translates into CATRTGLNEQFF.

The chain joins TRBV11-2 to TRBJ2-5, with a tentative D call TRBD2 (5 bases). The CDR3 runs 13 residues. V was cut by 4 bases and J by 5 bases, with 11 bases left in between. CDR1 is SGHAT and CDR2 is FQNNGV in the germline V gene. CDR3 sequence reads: CASSSSGVETQYF. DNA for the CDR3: TGTGCCAGCAGCTCCAGCGGAGTGGAGACCCAGTACTTC.

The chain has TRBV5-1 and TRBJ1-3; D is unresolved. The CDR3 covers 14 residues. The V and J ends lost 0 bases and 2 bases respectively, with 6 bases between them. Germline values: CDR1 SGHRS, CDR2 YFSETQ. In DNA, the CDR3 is TGCGCCAGCAGCTTGGGGGCTCCTGGAAACACCATATATTTT. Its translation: CASSLGAPGNTIYF.

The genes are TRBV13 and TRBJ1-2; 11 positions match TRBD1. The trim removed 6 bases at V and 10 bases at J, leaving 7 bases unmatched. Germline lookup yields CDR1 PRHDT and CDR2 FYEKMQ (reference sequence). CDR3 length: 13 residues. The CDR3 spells CASSYGQGANYTF. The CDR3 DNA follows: TGTGCCAGCAGTTACGGACAGGGGGCAAACTACACCTTC.

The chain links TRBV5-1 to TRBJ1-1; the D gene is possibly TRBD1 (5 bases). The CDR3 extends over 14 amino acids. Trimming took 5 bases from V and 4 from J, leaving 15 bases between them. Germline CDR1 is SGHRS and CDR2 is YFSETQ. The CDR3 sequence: CASRGEGGGTEAFF. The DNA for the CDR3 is TGCGCCAGCAGGGGGGAGGGTGGAGGCACTGAAGCTTTCTTT.

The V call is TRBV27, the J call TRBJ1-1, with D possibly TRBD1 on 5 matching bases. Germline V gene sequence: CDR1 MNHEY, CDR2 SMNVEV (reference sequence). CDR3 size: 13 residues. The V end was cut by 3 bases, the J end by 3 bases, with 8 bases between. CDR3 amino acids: CASSFGRDTEAFF. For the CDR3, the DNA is TGTGCCAGCAGTTTTGGCAGGGACACTGAAGCTTTCTTT.

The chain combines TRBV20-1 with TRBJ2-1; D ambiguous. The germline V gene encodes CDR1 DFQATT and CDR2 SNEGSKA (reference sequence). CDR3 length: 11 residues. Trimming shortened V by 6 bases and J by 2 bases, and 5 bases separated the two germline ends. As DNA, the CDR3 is TGCAGTGCCCGGGCCTACAATGAGCAGTTCTTC. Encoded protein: CSARAYNEQFF.

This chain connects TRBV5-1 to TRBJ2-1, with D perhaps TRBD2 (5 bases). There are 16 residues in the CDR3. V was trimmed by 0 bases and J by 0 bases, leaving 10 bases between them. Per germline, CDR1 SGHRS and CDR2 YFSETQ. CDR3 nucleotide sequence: TGCGCCAGCAGCTTGGAAACGGGGTTCTCCTACAATGAGCAGTTCTTC. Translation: CASSLETGFSYNEQFF.